The clone carrying this TCR beta chain occurred a few times. The germline CDR1 and CDR2 sequences are ENHRY and SYGVKD. The CDR3 is made up of 15 amino acids. With V trimmed by 5 bases and J by 1 base, 4 bases remained unmatched. For TCRbeta, the library was prepared with unique molecular identifiers. In TCRdb, the PCR reads were re-called with MiXCR into one record per CDR3 protein. The repertoire holds 230,000 or so distinct CDR3 sequences, 9.7% seen once, with 5% to 5.5% in the top ten. The data derive from a study of T-cell reconstitution after alpha-beta-depleted transplantation in children. This clonotype was obtained from a human donor who donated a stem cell graft to a child with SCID. The J gene is TRBJ2-3, the V gene TRBV10-3; 9 bases agree with TRBD2. The sequencing used PBMCs from the stem cell graft donor, collected from the stem cell graft. CDR3 residues: CAISLAGDRTDTQYF. In nucleotides, the CDR3 is TGTGCCATCAGTTTAGCGGGGGACCGCACAGATACGCAGTATTTT.